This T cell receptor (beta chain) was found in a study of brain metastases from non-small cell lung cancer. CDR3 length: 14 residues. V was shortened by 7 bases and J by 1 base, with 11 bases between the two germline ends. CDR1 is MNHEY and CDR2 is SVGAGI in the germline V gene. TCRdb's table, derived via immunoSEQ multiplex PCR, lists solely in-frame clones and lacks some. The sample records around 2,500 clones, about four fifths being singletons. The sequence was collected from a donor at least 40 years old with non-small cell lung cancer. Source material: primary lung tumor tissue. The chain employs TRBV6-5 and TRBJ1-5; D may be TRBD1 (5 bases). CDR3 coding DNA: TGTGCCAGCATGGGACTGCTCAGCAATCAGCCCCAGCATTTT. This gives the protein CASMGLLSNQPQHF.